This T cell receptor beta chain was sequenced in a study of blood T cell repertoires in COVID-19. Study-level information: T cells, B-cell-depleted T cells, or PBMCs supplied cDNA or gDNA.

The protocol was immunoSEQ multiplex PCR, while the TCRdb copy is restricted to in-frame clones and leaves out a portion. The sample shows about 310,000 clones, roughly 90% of them seen only once. J gave up 7 bases and V 4 bases, and 14 bases lay outside the gene matches. The germline CDR1 and CDR2 sequences are LGHNA and YSLEER. This CDR3 comprises 17 residues. The chain carries TRBV4-3 and TRBJ1-5, with 9 bases that match TRBD1. The TCR was taken from a man aged 18 to 35 with active or convalescent COVID-19. The source material was peripheral blood. This chain's CDR3 is CASSRSLQGAAGQPQHF. The CDR3 region has the DNA TGCGCCAGCAGCCGAAGTTTACAGGGGGCGGCGGGGCAGCCCCAGCATTTT.